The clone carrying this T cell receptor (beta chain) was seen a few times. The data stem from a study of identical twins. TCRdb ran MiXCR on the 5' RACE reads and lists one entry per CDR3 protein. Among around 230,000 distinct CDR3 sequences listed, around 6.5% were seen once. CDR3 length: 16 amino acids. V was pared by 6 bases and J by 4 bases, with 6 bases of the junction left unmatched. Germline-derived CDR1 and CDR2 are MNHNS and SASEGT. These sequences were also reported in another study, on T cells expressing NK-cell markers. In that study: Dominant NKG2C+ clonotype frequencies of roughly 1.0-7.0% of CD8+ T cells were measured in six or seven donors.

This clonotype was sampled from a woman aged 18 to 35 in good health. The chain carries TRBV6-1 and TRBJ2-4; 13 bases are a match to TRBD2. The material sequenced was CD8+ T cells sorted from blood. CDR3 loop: CASSPGLAGTKNIQYF. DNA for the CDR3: TGTGCCAGCAGCCCGGGACTAGCGGGGACAAAAAACATTCAGTACTTC.